Listed here are 4 T cell receptor beta chains from one sample, sequenced in a study of beta chain features in type 1 diabetes. The entirety of the isolated RNA underwent reverse transcription, so expressed TCRB transcripts were sequenced. Clones were sequenced by immunoSEQ multiplex PCR, and TCRdb holds only the in-frame ones, with some missing. The sample has 850,000 to 900,000 clones; roughly 16% are singletons. Source material: naive CD4+ T cells from blood. The receptors derive from a woman between 18 and 30 years old in good health.

This clone was detected only a few times. This rearrangement joins TRBV7-2 to TRBJ2-7, with 9 bases identical to TRBD2. J lost 7 bases, V lost 4 bases, and 8 bases had no gene match. Per germline, CDR1 SGHTA and CDR2 FQGNSA. The CDR3 extends over 14 amino acids. The CDR3 protein is CASSSRSGRGEQYF. The DNA for the CDR3 is TGTGCCAGCAGCTCTCGTAGCGGGAGAGGGGAGCAGTACTTC.

The V gene is TRBV4-3, the J gene TRBJ2-3, with a tentative D call TRBD1 (5 bases). V shed 4 bases and J shed 2 bases, with 16 bases lying between them. Germline V CDR1 and CDR2: LGHNA, YSLEER. This CDR3 has 16 residues. The CDR3 region is CASSRRGGGTTDTQYF. DNA of the CDR3: TGCGCCAGCAGCCGAAGGGGTGGCGGAACCACAGATACGCAGTATTTT.

This clone was counted between two and nine times. The genes are TRBV7-9 and TRBJ2-3; no clear D gene. Germline CDR1 is SEHNR and CDR2 is FQNEAQ (reference sequence). The CDR3 totals 13 residues. Deletions cut 8 bases from V and 0 bases from J, with 9 bases between. CDR3 loop: CASRFTSTDTQYF. CDR3 bases: TGTGCCAGCCGATTCACTAGCACAGATACGCAGTATTTT.

The CDR3, as DNA: TGTGCGACAGCATACCAGGGGGCAGACATTCAGTACTTC. Encoded protein: CATAYQGADIQYF. The V call is TRBV4-2, the J call TRBJ2-4; 8 positions agree with TRBD1. CDR1 and CDR2 (germline): LGHNA, YNFKEQ. The CDR3 contains 13 residues.